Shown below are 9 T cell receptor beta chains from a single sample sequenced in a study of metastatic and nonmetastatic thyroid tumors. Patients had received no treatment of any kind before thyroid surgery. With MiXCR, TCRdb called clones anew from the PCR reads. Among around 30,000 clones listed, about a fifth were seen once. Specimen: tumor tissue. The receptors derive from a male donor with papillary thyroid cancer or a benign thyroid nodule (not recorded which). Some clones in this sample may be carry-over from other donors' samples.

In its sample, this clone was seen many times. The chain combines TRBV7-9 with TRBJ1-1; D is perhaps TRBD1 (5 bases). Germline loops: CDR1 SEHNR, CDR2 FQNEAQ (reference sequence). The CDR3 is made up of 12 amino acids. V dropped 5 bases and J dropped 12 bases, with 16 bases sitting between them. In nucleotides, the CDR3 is TGTGCCAGCAGCGAGACAGACCAAGGGCCTTTCTTT. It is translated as CASSETDQGPFF.

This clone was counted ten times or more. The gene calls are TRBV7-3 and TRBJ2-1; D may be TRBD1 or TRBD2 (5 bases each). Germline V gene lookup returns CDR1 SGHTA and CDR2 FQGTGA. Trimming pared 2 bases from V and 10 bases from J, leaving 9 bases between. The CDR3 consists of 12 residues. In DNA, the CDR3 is TGTGCCAGCAGCTTACAGAGGGGCGAGCAGTTCTTC. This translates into CASSLQRGEQFF.

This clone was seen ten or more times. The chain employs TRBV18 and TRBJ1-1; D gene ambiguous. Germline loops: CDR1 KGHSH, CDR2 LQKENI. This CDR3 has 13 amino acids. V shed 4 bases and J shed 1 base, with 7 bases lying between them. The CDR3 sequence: CASSQDSNTEAFF. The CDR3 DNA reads TGTGCCAGCTCACAAGACTCGAACACTGAAGCTTTCTTT.

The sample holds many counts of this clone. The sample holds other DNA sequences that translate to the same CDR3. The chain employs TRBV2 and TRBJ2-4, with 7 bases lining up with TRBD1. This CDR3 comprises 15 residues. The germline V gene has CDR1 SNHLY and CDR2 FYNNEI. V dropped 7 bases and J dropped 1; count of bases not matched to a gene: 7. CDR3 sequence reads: CASIQGRGAKNIQYF. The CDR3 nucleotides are TGTGCCAGCATACAGGGGAGAGGGGCCAAAAACATTCAGTACTTC.

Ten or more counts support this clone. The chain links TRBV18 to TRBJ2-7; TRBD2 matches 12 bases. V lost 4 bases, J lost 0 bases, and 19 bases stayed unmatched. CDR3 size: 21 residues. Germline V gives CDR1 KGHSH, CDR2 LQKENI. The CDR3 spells CASSLMQGAGTSGRSSYEQYF. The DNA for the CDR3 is TGTGCCAGCTCACTTATGCAGGGGGCAGGGACTAGCGGGCGAAGCTCCTACGAGCAGTACTTC.

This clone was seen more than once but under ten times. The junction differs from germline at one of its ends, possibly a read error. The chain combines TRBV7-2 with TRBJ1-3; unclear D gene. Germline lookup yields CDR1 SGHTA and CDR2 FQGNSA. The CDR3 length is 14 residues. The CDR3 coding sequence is TGTGCCAGCTCAAATACAGTGACTGGAAACACCATATATTTC. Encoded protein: CASSNTVTGNTIYF.

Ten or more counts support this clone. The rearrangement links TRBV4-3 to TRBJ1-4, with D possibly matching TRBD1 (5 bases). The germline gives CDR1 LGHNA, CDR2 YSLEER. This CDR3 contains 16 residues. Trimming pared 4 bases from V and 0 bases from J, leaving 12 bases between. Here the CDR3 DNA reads TGCGCCAGCAGCCCGGGGGTAACTGCAACTAATGAAAAACTGTTTTTT. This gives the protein CASSPGVTATNEKLFF.

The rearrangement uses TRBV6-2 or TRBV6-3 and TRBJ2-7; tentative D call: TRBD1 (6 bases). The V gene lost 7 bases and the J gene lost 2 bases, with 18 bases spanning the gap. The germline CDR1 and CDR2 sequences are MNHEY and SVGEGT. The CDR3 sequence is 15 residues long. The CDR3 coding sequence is TGTGCCAGCACCCAGGGGACCCCTTTAACCTACGAGCAGTACTTC. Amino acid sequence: CASTQGTPLTYEQYF.

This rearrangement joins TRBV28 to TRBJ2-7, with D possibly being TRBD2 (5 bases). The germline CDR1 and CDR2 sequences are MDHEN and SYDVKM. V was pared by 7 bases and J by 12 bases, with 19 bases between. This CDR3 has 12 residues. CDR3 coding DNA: TGTGCCAGCATCATGCGGGTGAGGATTGGGTACTTC. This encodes CASIMRVRIGYF. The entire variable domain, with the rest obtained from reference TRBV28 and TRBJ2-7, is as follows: DVKVTQSSRYLVKRTGEKVFLECVQDMDHENMFWYRQDPGLGLRLIYFSYDVKMKEKGDIPEGYSVSREKKERFSLILESASTNQTSMYLCASIMRVRIGYFGPGTRLTVT.